These 4 T cell receptor beta chains were sequenced from one sample in a study of shared clonotypes between healthy human individuals. Repertoires were generated with immunoSEQ multiplex PCR, while TCRdb's copy carries only in-frame clones and drops some. The table includes 450,000 to 500,000 clones, almost 80% detected once. Material for sequencing was PBMCs. These receptors were collected from a woman aged 35 to 49 in good health. Some clones in this sample may be carry-over from other donors' samples.

As for this clone: A much larger clone is a single base away; this may be a read error. The identical CDR3 is also encoded by other nucleotide sequences in the sample. This chain links TRBV7-9 with TRBJ1-1; 7 bases are shared with TRBD1. V shed 5 bases, J shed 2 bases, and the junction held 8 bases outside the gene matches. The CDR3 is made up of 15 amino acids. Germline assignment: CDR1 SEHNR and CDR2 FQNEAQ (reference sequence). The CDR3 loop reads CASSPPGGRNTEAFF. The CDR3 region has the DNA TGTGCCAGCAGCCCACCAGGGGGGCGCAACACTGAAGCTTTCTTT. The whole variable domain, filled in from reference TRBV7-9 and TRBJ1-1, reads DTGVSQNPRHKITKRGQNVTFRCDPISEHNRLYWYRQTLGQGPEFLTYFQNEAQLEKSRLLSDRFSAERPKGSFSTLEIQRTEQGDSAMYLCASSPPGGRNTEAFFGQGTRLTVV.

The rearrangement uses TRBV9 and TRBJ2-1; 10 bases fit TRBD2. CDR3 length: 16 amino acids. Germline loops: CDR1 SGDLS, CDR2 YYNGEE. V lost 0 bases, J lost 9 bases, and 9 bases stayed unmatched. CDR3 sequence reads: CASSVGPSGRSFEQFF. The CDR3 DNA is TGTGCCAGCAGCGTAGGTCCTAGCGGGAGATCTTTTGAGCAGTTCTTC.

The J gene is TRBJ2-5, the V gene TRBV18; D possibly corresponds to TRBD2 (5 bases). The CDR3 has 16 amino acids. In germline, CDR1 is KGHSH, CDR2 LQKENI. The V end lost 2 bases, the J end lost 5 bases, and 18 bases lay between the germline ends. In nucleotides, the CDR3 is TGTGCCAGCTCACCAGTACGGGCTAGCTCAGTGGAGACCCAGTACTTC. Translated: CASSPVRASSVETQYF.

The chain employs TRBV5-4 and TRBJ2-1, with a weak D call TRBD1 (5 bases). CDR3 length equals 14 residues. Germline V lookup: CDR1 SGHNT, CDR2 YYREEE (reference sequence). Trimming stripped 3 bases from V and 6 bases from J, with 13 bases between. CDR3: CASSWVATVNEQFF. As DNA, the CDR3 is TGTGCCAGCAGCTGGGTGGCGACAGTCAATGAGCAGTTCTTC. The full variable domain, its missing parts supplied by reference TRBV5-4 and TRBJ2-1, is ETGVTQSPTHLIKTRGQQVTLRCSSQSGHNTVSWYQQALGQGPQFIFQYYREEENGRGNFPPRFSGLQFPNYSSELNVNALELDDSALYLCASSWVATVNEQFFGPGTRLTVL.